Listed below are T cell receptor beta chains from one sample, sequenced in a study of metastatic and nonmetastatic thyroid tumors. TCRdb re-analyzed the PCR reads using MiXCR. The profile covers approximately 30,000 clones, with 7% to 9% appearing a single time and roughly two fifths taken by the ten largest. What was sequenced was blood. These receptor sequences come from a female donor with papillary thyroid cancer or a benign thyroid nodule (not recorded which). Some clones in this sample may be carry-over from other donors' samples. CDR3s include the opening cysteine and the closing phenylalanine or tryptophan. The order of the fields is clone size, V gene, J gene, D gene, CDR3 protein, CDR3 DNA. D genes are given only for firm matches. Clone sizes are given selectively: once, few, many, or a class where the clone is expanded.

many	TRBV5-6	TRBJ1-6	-	CASSLVPGDNSPLHF	TGTGCCAGCAGCTTGGTGCCAGGGGATAATTCACCCCTCCACTTT
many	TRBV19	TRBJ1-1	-	CASRMEGVNTEAFF	TGTGCCAGTAGGATGGAAGGAGTCAACACTGAAGCTTTCTTT
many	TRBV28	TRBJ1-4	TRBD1	CASWDRVSEKLFF	TGTGCCAGTTGGGACAGGGTGTCCGAAAAACTGTTTTTT
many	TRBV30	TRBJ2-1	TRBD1	CAWRGLGTGGQLGEQFF	TGTGCCTGGAGGGGGTTGGGGACAGGGGGCCAACTAGGTGAGCAGTTCTTC
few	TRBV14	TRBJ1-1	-	CASSQDFGGVTEAFF	TGTGCCAGCAGCCAAGATTTCGGGGGGGTGACTGAAGCTTTCTTT
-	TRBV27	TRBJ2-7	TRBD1	CASSPTGGREQYF	TGTGCCAGCAGTCCGACAGGGGGGCGCGAGCAGTACTTC
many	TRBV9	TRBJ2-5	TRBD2	CASSYGTSRETQYF	TGTGCCAGCAGCTACGGGACTAGTCGCGAGACCCAGTACTTC
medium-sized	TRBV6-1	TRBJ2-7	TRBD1	CASIPIGGLHEQYF	TGTGCCAGCATTCCCATAGGGGGCTTACACGAGCAGTACTTC
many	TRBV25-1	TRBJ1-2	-	CASSEYPDRYNGYTF	TGTGCCAGCAGTGAATACCCGGACAGATATAATGGCTACACCTTC
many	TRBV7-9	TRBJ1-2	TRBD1	CASSLDRAGGYTF	TGTGCCAGCAGCTTGGACAGGGCGGGCGGCTACACCTTC
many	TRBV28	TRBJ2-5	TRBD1	CASSPNPARGQQETQYF	TGTGCCAGCAGTCCGAACCCCGCTAGGGGACAGCAAGAGACCCAGTACTTC
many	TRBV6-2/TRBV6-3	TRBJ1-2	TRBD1	CASKKGGTGGAGYTF	TGTGCCAGCAAGAAAGGCGGGACAGGGGGCGCGGGCTACACCTTC
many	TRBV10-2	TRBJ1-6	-	CASREGLEVSPLHF	TGCGCCAGCAGAGAGGGACTCGAAGTTTCACCCCTCCACTTT
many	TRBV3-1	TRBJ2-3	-	CASSLLVSGDTQYF	TGTGCCAGCAGCCTACTAGTTTCCGGAGATACGCAGTATTTT
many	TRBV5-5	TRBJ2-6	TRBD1	CASSLEGAGGANVLTF	TGTGCCAGCAGCTTGGAGGGGGCCGGAGGGGCCAACGTCCTGACTTTC
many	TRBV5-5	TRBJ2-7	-	CASSLGYGQPLGDEQYF	TGTGCCAGCAGCTTGGGATACGGACAGCCTCTTGGGGACGAGCAGTACTTC
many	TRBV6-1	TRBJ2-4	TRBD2	CASSLSTGTSGIHWYF	TGTGCCAGCAGTTTAAGTACCGGGACTAGCGGGATACACTGGTACTTC
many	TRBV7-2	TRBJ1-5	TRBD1	CASSLIQGEGAQHF	TGTGCCAGCAGCTTGATACAGGGGGAAGGGGCCCAGCATTTT
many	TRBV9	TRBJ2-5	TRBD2	CASSSGSGGAGETQYF	TGTGCCAGCAGCTCCGGTAGCGGGGGGGCCGGAGAGACCCAGTACTTC
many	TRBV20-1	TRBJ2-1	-	CSARTWDEQFF	TGCAGTGCTAGAACATGGGATGAGCAGTTCTTC
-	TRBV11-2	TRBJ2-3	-	CDSSTLSPGTDTQYF	TGTGACAGCAGCACGCTAAGTCCGGGGACAGATACGCAGTATTTT
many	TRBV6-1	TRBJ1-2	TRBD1	CATARDRGSYGYTF	TGTGCCACCGCCCGGGACAGGGGGAGCTATGGCTACACCTTC
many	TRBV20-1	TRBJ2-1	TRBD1	CSAQTDRGSSYNEQFF	TGCAGTGCGCAGACAGACAGGGGGAGCTCCTACAATGAGCAGTTCTTC
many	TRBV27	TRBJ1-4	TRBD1	CASSDPTGPEKLFF	TGTGCCAGCAGCGACCCGACAGGGCCCGAAAAACTGTTTTTT
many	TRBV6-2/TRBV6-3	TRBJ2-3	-	CASWGNTDTQYF	TGTGCCAGCTGGGGTAACACAGATACGCAGTATTTT
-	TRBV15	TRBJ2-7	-	CAAGRGSHEQYF	TGTGCCGCCGGGCGGGGCTCCCACGAGCAGTACTTC
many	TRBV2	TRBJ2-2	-	CASSEARFANTGELFF	TGTGCCAGCAGTGAAGCCAGGTTCGCGAACACCGGGGAGCTGTTTTTT
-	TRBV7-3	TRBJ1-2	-	CASSLTVDYGYTF	TGTGCCAGCAGCTTAACGGTGGACTATGGCTACACCTTC
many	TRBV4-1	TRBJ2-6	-	CASSQGVKRAGANVLTF	TGCGCCAGCAGCCAAGGCGTAAAGAGGGCGGGGGCCAACGTCCTGACTTTC
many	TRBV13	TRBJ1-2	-	CASSRAASYGYTF	TGTGCCAGCAGCCGAGCAGCGAGCTATGGCTACACCTTC
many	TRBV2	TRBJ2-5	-	CASSEVRGAQETQYF	TGTGCCAGCAGTGAAGTTAGGGGGGCACAAGAGACCCAGTACTTC
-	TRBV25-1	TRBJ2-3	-	CASNPRLVGNTQYF	TGTGCCAGCAACCCGAGACTAGTTGGCAATACGCAGTATTTT
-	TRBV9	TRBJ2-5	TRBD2	CASSVIAGNQETQYF	TGTGCCAGCAGCGTGATAGCGGGGAATCAAGAGACCCAGTACTTC
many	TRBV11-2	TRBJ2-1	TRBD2	CASSNFGTSGHSYNEQFF	TGTGCCAGCAGCAATTTTGGGACTAGCGGACACTCCTACAATGAGCAGTTCTTC
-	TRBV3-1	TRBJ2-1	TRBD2	CASSPRDLAGGNEQFF	TGTGCCAGCAGCCCCCGGGATCTAGCGGGAGGGAATGAGCAGTTCTTC
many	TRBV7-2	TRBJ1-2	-	CASSPAGGSYGYTF	TGTGCCAGCAGCCCGGCCGGGGGCAGCTATGGCTACACCTTC
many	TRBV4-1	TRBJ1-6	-	CASSQVVRISPLHF	TGCGCCAGCAGCCAAGTCGTCAGGATTTCACCCCTCCACTTT
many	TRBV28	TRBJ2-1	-	CASSPNYNEQFF	TGTGCCAGCAGCCCCAATTACAATGAGCAGTTCTTC
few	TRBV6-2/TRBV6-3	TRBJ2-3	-	CASRSRVATDTQYF	TGTGCCAGCAGGTCTCGTGTCGCGACAGATACGCAGTATTTT
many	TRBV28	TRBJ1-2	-	CASRGTGFGGYTF	TGTGCCAGTCGGGGAACAGGGTTCGGCGGCTACACCTTC